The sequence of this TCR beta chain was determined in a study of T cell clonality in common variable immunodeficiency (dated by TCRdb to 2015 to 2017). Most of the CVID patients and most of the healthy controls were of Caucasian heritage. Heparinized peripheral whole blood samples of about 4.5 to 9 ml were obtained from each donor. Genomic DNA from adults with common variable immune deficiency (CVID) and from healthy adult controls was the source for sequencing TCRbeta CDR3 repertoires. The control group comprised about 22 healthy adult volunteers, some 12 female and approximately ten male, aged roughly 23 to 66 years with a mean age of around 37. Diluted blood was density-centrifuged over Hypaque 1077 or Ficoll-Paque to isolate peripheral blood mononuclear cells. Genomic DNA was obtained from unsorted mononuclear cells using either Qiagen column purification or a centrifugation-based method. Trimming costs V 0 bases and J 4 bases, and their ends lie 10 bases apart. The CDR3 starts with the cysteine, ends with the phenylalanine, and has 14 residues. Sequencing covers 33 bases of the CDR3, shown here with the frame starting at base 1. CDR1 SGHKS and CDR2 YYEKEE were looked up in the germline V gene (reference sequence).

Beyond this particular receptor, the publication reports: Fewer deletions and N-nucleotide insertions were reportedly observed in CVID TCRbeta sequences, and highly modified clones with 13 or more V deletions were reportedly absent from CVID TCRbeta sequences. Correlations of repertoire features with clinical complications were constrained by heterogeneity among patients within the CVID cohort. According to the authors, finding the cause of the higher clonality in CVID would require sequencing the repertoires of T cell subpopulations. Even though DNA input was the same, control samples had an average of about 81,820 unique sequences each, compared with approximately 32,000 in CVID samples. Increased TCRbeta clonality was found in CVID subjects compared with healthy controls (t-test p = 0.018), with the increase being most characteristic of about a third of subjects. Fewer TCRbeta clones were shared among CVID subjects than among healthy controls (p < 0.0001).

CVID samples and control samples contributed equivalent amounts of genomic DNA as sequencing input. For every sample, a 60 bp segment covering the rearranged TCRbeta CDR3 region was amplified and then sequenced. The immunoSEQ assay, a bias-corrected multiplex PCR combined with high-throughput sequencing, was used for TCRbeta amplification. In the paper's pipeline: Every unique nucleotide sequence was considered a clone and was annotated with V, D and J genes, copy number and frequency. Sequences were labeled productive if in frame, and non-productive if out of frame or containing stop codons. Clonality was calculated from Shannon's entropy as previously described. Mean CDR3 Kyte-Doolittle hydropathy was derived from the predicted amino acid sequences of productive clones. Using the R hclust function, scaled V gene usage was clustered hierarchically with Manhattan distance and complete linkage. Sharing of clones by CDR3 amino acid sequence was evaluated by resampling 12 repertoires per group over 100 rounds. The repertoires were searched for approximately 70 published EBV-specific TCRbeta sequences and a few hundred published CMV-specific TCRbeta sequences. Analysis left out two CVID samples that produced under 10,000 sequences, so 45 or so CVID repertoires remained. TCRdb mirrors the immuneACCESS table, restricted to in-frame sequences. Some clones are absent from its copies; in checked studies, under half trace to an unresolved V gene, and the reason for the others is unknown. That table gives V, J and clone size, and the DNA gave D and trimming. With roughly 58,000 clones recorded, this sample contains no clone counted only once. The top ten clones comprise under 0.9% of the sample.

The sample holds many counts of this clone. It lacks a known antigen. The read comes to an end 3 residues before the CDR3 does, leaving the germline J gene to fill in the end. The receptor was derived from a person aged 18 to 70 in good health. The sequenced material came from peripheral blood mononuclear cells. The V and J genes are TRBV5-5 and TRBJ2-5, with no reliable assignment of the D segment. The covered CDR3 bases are TGTGCCAGCAGCTTGGGACACAGCCTAGAGACC. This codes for CASSLGHSLET. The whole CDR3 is CASSLGHSLETQYF.